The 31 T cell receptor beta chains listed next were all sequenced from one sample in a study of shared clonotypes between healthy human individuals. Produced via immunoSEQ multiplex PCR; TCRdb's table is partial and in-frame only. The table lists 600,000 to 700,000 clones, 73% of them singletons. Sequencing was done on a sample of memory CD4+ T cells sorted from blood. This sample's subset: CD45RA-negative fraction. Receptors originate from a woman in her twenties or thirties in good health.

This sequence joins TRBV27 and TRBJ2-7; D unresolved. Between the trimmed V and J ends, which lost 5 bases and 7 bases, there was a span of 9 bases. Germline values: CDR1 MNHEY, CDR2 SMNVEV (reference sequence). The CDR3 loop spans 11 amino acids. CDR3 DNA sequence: TGTGCCAGCAGTCGCCACGGAGAGCAGTACTTC. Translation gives CASSRHGEQYF.

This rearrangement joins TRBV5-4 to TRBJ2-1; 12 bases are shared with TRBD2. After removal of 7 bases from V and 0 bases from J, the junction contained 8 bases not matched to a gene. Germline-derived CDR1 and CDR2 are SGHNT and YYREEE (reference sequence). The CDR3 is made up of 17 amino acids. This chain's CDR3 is CASGLAGLTSSYNEQFF. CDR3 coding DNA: TGTGCCAGCGGACTAGCGGGGCTAACTAGCTCCTACAATGAGCAGTTCTTC.

Here the CDR3 reads CANGYPLQYF. The CDR3 bases are TGTGCCAACGGATACCCTCTGCAGTATTTT. V usage is TRBV2 and J usage is TRBJ2-3; no firm D call. V gave up 10 bases and J gave up 11 bases, with 13 bases separating them. CDR1 is SNHLY, CDR2 FYNNEI, per germline. There are 10 residues in the CDR3.

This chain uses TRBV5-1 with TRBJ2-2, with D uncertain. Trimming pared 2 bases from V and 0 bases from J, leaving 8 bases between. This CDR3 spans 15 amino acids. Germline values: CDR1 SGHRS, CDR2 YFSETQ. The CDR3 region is CASSFVSANTGELFF. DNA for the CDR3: TGCGCCAGCAGCTTCGTCAGCGCGAACACCGGGGAGCTGTTTTTT.

CDR3 bases: TGTGCCAGCGAGTTGCGACTAGCGGTTGAGCAGTTCTTC. It specifies CASELRLAVEQFF. The chain links TRBV2 to TRBJ2-1; the match to TRBD2 covers 9 bases. The germline gives CDR1 SNHLY, CDR2 FYNNEI. J lost 9 bases, V lost 8 bases, and 8 bases had no gene match. The CDR3 is 13 amino acids.

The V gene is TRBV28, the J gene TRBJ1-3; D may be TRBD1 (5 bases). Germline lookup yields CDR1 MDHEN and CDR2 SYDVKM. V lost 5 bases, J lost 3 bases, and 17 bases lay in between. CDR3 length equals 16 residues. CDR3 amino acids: CASSPSPTVDGNTIYF. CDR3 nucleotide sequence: TGTGCCAGCAGTCCCTCCCCGACAGTAGATGGAAACACCATATATTTT. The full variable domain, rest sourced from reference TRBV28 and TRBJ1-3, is DVKVTQSSRYLVKRTGEKVFLECVQDMDHENMFWYRQDPGLGLRLIYFSYDVKMKEKGDIPEGYSVSREKKERFSLILESASTNQTSMYLCASSPSPTVDGNTIYFGEGSWLTVV.

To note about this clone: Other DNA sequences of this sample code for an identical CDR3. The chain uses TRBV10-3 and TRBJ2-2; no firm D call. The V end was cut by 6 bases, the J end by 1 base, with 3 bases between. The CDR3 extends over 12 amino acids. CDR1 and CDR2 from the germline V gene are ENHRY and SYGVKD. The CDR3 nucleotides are TGTGCCATCAGGGGGAACACCGGGGAGCTGTTTTTT. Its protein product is CAIRGNTGELFF.

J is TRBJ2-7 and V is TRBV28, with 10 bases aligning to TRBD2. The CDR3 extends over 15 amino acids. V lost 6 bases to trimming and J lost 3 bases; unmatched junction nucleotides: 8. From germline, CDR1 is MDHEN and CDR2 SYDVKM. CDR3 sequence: CASRSTGTSVYEQYF. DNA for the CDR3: TGTGCCAGCAGGTCGACCGGGACTAGCGTCTACGAGCAGTACTTC.

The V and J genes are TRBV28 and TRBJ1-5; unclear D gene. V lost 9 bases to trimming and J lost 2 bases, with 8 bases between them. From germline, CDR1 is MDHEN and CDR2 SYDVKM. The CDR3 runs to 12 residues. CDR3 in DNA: TGTGCCAGTGCGGTTGGCAATCAGCCCCAGCATTTT. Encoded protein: CASAVGNQPQHF. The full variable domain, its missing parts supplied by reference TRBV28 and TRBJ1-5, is DVKVTQSSRYLVKRTGEKVFLECVQDMDHENMFWYRQDPGLGLRLIYFSYDVKMKEKGDIPEGYSVSREKKERFSLILESASTNQTSMYLCASAVGNQPQHFGDGTRLSIL.

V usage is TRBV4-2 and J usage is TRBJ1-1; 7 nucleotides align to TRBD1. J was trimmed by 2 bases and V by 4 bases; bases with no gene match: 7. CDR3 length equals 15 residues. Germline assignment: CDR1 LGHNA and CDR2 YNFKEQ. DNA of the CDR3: TGTGCCAGCAGCCCACAACAGGGGACAAACACTGAAGCTTTCTTT. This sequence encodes CASSPQQGTNTEAFF.

CDR3 DNA sequence: TGTGCCAGCAGTTACTGGTCCGGGGATAATGAGCAGTTCTTC. It translates to CASSYWSGDNEQFF. The rearrangement uses TRBV6-5 and TRBJ2-1; D perhaps matches TRBD2 (5 bases). The CDR3 has 14 amino acids. Germline assignment: CDR1 MNHEY and CDR2 SVGAGI. Trimming stripped 1 base from V and 7 bases from J, with 11 bases between.

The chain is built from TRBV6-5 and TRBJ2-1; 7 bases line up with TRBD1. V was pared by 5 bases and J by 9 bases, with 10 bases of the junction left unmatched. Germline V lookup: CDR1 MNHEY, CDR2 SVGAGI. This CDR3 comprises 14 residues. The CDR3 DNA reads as TGTGCCAGCAGTGAAACCCGGACAGGCGGTGAGCAGTTCTTC. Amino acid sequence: CASSETRTGGEQFF.

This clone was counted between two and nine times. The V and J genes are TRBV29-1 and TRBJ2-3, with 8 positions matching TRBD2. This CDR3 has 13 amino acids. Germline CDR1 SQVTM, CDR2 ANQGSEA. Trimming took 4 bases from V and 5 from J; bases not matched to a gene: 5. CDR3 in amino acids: CSVGTSFGDTQYF. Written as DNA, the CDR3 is TGCAGCGTTGGGACTAGCTTCGGAGATACGCAGTATTTT.

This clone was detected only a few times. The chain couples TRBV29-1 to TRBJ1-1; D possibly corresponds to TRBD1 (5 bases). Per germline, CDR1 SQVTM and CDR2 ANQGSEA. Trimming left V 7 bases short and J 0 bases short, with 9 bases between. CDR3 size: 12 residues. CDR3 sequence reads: CSAGQLNTEAFF. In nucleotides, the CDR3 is TGCAGCGCCGGACAACTGAACACTGAAGCTTTCTTT.

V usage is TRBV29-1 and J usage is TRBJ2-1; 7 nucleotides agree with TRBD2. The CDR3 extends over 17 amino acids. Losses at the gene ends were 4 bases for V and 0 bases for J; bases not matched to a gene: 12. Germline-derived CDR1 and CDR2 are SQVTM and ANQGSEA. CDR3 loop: CSVAGLADRLSYNEQFF. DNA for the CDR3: TGCAGCGTTGCCGGTCTAGCGGATAGACTCTCCTACAATGAGCAGTTCTTC.

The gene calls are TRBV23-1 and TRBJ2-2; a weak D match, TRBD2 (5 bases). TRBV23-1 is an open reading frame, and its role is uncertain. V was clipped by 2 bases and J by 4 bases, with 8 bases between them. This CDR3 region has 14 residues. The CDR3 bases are TGCGCCAGCAGTCAAGGCGGGCTCACCGGGGAGCTGTTTTTT. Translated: CASSQGGLTGELFF.

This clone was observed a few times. The CDR3 DNA reads as TGTGCCAGCAGTTTAACAGCGGATCAGCCCCAGCATTTT. The encoded protein is CASSLTADQPQHF. This sequence joins TRBV28 and TRBJ1-5; D is ambiguous. V lost 2 bases and J lost 5, with 7 bases in between. The germline CDR1 and CDR2 sequences are MDHEN and SYDVKM. The CDR3 is made up of 13 amino acids.

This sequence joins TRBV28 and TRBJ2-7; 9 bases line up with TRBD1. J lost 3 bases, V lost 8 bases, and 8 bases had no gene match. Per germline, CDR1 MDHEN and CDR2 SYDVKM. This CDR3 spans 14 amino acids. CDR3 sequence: CASADGTGIYEQYF. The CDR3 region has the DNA TGTGCCAGCGCTGACGGGACAGGGATCTACGAGCAGTACTTC.

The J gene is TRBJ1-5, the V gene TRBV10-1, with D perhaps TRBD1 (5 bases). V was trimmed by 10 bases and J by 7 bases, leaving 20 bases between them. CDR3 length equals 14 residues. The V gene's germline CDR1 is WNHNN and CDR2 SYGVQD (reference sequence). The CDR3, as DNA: TGCGCCAACCCGGAAGAGCCAGGGAAGCAGCCCCAGCATTTT. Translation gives CANPEEPGKQPQHF.

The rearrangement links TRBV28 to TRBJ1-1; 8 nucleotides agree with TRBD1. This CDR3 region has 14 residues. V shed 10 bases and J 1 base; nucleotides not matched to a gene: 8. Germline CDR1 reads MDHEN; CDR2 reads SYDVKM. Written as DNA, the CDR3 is TGTGCCACCCAAACAGGGGGTAAGAACACTGAAGCTTTCTTT. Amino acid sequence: CATQTGGKNTEAFF.

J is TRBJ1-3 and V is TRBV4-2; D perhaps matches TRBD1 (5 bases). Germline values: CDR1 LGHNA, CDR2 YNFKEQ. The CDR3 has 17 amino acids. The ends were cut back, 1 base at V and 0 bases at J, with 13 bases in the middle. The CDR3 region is CASSQAGRAGSGNTIYF. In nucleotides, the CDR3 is TGTGCCAGCAGCCAAGCCGGCAGGGCAGGCTCTGGAAACACCATATATTTT.

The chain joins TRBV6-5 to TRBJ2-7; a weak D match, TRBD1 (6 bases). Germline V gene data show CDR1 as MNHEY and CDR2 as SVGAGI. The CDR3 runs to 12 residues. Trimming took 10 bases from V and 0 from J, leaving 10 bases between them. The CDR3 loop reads CATSDSSYEQYF. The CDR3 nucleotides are TGTGCCACATCGGACAGCTCCTACGAGCAGTACTTC.

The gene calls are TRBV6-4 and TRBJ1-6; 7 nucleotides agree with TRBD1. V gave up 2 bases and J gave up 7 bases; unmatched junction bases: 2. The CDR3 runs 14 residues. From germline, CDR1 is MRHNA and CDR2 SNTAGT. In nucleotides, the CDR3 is TGTGCCAGCAGTGACCAGGGGGGCAATTCACCCCTCCACTTT. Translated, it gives CASSDQGGNSPLHF.

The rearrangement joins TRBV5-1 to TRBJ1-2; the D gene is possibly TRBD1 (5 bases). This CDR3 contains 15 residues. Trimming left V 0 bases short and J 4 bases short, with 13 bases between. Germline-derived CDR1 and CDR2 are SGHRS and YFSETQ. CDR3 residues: CASSLAPAQGYGYTF. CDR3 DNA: TGCGCCAGCAGCTTGGCCCCAGCGCAGGGCTATGGCTACACCTTC.

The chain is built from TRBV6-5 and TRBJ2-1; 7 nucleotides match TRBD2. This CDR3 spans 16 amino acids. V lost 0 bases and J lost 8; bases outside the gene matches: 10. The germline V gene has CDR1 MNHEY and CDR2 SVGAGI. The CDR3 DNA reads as TGTGCCAGCAGTTACTCTTTGTGGGAGGGCCAGTATGAGCAGTTCTTC. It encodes CASSYSLWEGQYEQFF.

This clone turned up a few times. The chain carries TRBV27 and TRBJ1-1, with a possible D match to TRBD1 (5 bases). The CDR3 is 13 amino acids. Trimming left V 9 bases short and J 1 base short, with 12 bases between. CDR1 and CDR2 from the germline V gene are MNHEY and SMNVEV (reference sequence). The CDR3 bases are TGTGCCAGTTGGGGCCGGAGGAACACTGAAGCTTTCTTT. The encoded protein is CASWGRRNTEAFF.

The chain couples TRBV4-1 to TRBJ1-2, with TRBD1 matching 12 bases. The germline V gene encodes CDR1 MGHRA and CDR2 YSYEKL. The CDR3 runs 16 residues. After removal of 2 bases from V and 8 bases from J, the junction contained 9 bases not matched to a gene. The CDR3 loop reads CASSQFEGQGAGGYTF. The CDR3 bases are TGCGCCAGCAGCCAATTCGAGGGACAGGGGGCAGGGGGCTACACCTTC.

The CDR3 DNA follows: TGTGCCAGCAGCTTAGGGAGGGGAGGGAACTACGAGCAGTACTTC. Encoded protein: CASSLGRGGNYEQYF. The rearrangement uses TRBV11-2 and TRBJ2-7; the match to TRBD2 covers 7 bases. Germline V gives CDR1 SGHAT, CDR2 FQNNGV. V lost 1 base and J lost 3; bases outside the gene matches: 6. The CDR3 spans 15 residues. The full variable domain, rest sourced from reference TRBV11-2 and TRBJ2-7, is EAGVAQSPRYKIIEKRQSVAFWCNPISGHATLYWYQQILGQGPKLLIQFQNNGVVDDSQLPKDRFSAERLKGVDSTLKIQPAKLEDSAVYLCASSLGRGGNYEQYFGPGTRLTVT.

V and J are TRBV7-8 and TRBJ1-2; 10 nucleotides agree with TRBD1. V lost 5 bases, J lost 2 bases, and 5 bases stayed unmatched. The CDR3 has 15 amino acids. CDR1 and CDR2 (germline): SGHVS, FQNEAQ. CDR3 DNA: TGTGCCAGCAGCGATCCGGGACAGGGGAACTATGGCTACACCTTC. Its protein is CASSDPGQGNYGYTF.

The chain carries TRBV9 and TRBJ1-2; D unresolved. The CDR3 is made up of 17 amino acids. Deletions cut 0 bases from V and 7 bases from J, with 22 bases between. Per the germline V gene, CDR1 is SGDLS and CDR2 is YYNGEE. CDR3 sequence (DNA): TGTGCCAGCAGCGTAGCTATTGGAGGTAGGGATGAAGGTGGCTACACCTTC. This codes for CASSVAIGGRDEGGYTF.

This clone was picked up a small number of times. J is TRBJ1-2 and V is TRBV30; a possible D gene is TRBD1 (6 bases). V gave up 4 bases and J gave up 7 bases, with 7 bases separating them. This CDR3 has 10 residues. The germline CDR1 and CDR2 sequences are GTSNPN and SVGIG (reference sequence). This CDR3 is CAWKGVGYTF. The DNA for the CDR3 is TGTGCCTGGAAGGGGGTTGGCTACACCTTC. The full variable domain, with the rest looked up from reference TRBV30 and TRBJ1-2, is SQTIHQWPATLVQPVGSPLSLECTVEGTSNPNLYWYRQAAGRGLQLLFYSVGIGQISSEVPQNLSASRPQDRQFILSSKKLLLSDSGFYLCAWKGVGYTFGSGTRLTVV.